This T cell receptor beta chain was recovered during a study of tumor and adjacent non-tumor tissue in lung cancer. Study as a whole: Each sample yielded approximately 4.2 million productive TCRbeta reads on average.

This clonotype showed up just a few times. The antigen remains undetermined. RNA was extracted from bulk tissue without any cell sorting. More than 3 cm separated this lung sample from the edge of the tumor. Three rounds of nested PCR, following a modified ARM-PCR protocol, produced the TCRbeta library. TCRdb recomputed calls from the multiplex PCR reads with MiXCR, one row per CDR3 protein. The sample contains some 97,000 distinct CDR3 sequences, about 62% of which appear only once. Points from the study as a whole: Top 100 clones took a larger repertoire share in normal lung.

The clonotype comes from a man aged 25-40 years with non-small cell lung cancer. The material sequenced was distant non-tumor lung tissue.

As DNA, the CDR3 is TGCAGTGCTAGTTTGATAGGGGGAGACGAGCAGTACTTC. Translating it yields CSASLIGGDEQYF. The V call is TRBV20-1, the J call TRBJ2-7; the D gene is possibly TRBD1 (6 bases). Germline assignment: CDR1 DFQATT and CDR2 SNEGSKA (reference sequence). V was trimmed by 3 bases and J by 5 bases, leaving 14 bases between them. The CDR3 contains 13 residues.